This TCR beta chain came from a study of T cell repertoires in cytomegalovirus infection. Via MiXCR, TCRdb re-called the reads, giving one row per CDR3 protein. This table has hundreds of thousands of distinct CDR3 sequences, more than 40% appearing once. Study-wide results and limits: Cumulated frequencies of public TCR beta families served to identify carriers of CMV plus the relevant HLA.

Remarks on this clonotype: Its antigen is currently unknown.

V was cut by 4 bases and J by 0 bases, with 16 bases left in between. The CDR3 loop spans 18 amino acids. Germline-derived CDR1 and CDR2 are SEHNR and FQNEAQ (reference sequence). The starting material was cultured PBMCs, obtained from culture after CMV antigen stimulation. This receptor was obtained from a human donor in good health (CMV status not recorded). Some clones in this sample may be carry-over from other donors' samples. The genes are TRBV7-9 and TRBJ2-6; D possibly matches TRBD1 or TRBD2 (6 bases each). The CDR3 nucleotides read TGTGCCAGCAGCTCTCGTCGGGGGCCTAGCTCTGGGGCCAACGTCCTGACTTTC. This sequence encodes CASSSRRGPSSGANVLTF.